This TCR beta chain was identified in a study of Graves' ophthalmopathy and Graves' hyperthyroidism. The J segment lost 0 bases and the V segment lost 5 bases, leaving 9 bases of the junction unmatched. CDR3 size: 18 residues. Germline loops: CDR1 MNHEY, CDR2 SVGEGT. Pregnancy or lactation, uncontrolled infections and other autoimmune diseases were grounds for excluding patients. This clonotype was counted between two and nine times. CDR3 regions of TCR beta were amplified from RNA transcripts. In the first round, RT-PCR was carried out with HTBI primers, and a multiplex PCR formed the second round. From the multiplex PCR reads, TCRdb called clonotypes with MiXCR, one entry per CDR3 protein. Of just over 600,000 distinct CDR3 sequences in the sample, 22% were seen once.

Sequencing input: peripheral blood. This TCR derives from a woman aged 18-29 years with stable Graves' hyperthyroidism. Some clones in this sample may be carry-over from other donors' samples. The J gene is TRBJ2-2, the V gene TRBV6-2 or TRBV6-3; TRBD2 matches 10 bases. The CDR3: CASSPGLAGGTNTGELFF. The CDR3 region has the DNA TGTGCCAGCAGTCCGGGGTTAGCGGGAGGAACGAACACCGGGGAGCTGTTTTTT.